A single sample gave rise to the 11 T cell receptor beta chains below, sequenced in a study of blood T cell repertoires in COVID-19. Profiling relied on immunoSEQ multiplex PCR, and the TCRdb table lists in-frame clones only, not all of them. The sample shows 130,000 to 150,000 clones, under 90% of them seen only once. Sequenced material: peripheral blood. The origin of the receptors is a human donor in a cohort sampled during active COVID-19.

The chain uses TRBV7-2 and TRBJ1-1; 9 bases fit TRBD1. CDR1 SGHTA and CDR2 FQGNSA come from the germline V gene. There are 15 residues in the CDR3. V shed 1 base and J 4 bases; nucleotides not matched to a gene: 4. The CDR3 nucleotides are TGTGCCAGCAGCTTAGGACGACAGGGGGGCACTGAAGCTTTCTTT. Translation gives CASSLGRQGGTEAFF.

The V call is TRBV28, the J call TRBJ1-2, with TRBD1 as a possible D gene (5 bases). CDR1 is MDHEN and CDR2 is SYDVKM in the germline V gene. CDR3 size: 15 residues. V shed 1 base and J shed 4 bases, with 13 bases lying between them. CDR3 bases: TGTGCCAGCAGTTTATCGATAGGGGCCGGCTATGGCTACACCTTC. Its translation is CASSLSIGAGYGYTF.

The chain links TRBV6-2 or TRBV6-3 to TRBJ2-6; 7 bases are a match to TRBD2. The junction had 15 bases not matched to a gene; V was cut back by 5 bases and J by 2 bases. The CDR3 runs to 19 residues. CDR1 is MNHEY and CDR2 is SVGEGT in the germline V gene. The CDR3 nucleotides are TGTGCCAGCAGTGACCTCAAGCCGGGACTAAGGGCTGGGGCCAACGTCCTGACTTTC. Translation gives CASSDLKPGLRAGANVLTF.

The chain uses TRBV28 and TRBJ1-2; tentatively, D is TRBD1 (5 bases). This CDR3 region has 15 residues. V gave up 1 base and J gave up 5 bases, with 14 bases separating them. Germline-derived CDR1 and CDR2 are MDHEN and SYDVKM. CDR3 protein: CASSLSAGGGYGYTF. The DNA of the CDR3 is TGTGCCAGCAGTTTATCCGCCGGGGGAGGGTATGGCTACACCTTC.

The V gene is TRBV25-1, the J gene TRBJ2-7; 7 bases map to TRBD2. The length of the CDR3 is 15 residues. V gave up 8 bases and J gave up 6 bases; unmatched junction bases: 16. CDR1 is MGHDK, CDR2 SYGVNS, per germline. CDR3 protein: CASAPQGGSGFEQYF. In DNA, the CDR3 is TGTGCCAGCGCCCCTCAGGGCGGGAGCGGATTCGAGCAGTACTTC.

This sequence joins TRBV7-2 and TRBJ1-2; D perhaps matches TRBD1 (6 bases). The germline V and J ends were trimmed by 5 bases and 2 bases, with 9 bases remaining between them. CDR3 length equals 13 residues. Germline-derived CDR1 and CDR2 are SGHTA and FQGNSA. The CDR3 nucleotides are TGTGCCAGCAGCCAGACAGGAAACTATGGCTACACCTTC. Translation: CASSQTGNYGYTF. The full variable domain, its missing parts supplied by reference TRBV7-2 and TRBJ1-2, is GAGVSQSPSNKVTEKGKDVELRCDPISGHTALYWYRQSLGQGLEFLIYFQGNSAPDKSGLPSDRFSAERTGGSVSTLTIQRTQQEDSAVYLCASSQTGNYGYTFGSGTRLTVV.

This clone was seen once. CDR3 sequence reads: CASSAGGGGATNEKLFF. The DNA for the CDR3 is TGTGCCAGCAGCGCCGGGGGTGGAGGGGCAACTAATGAAAAACTGTTTTTT. The chain links TRBV5-4 to TRBJ1-4; perhaps TRBD1 as D (5 bases). Germline V gene sequence: CDR1 SGHNT, CDR2 YYREEE (reference sequence). The CDR3 contains 17 residues. Trimming stripped 4 bases from V and 0 bases from J, with 16 bases between.

The V and J genes are TRBV19 and TRBJ1-3; D perhaps matches TRBD1 (6 bases). The CDR3 consists of 17 residues. V was clipped by 3 bases and J by 1 base, with 16 bases between them. The germline V gene has CDR1 LNHDA and CDR2 SQIVND (reference sequence). The CDR3 nucleotides read TGTGCCAGTAGTATCGAACAGGGACGGATTTCTGGAAACACCATATATTTT. This codes for CASSIEQGRISGNTIYF.

The chain recombines TRBV28 with TRBJ2-7; D might be TRBD1 (6 bases). CDR1 is MDHEN, CDR2 SYDVKM, per germline. CDR3 length: 14 residues. Trimming removed 6 bases from V and 3 bases from J, with 15 bases in between. CDR3 coding DNA: TGTGCCAGCAGCCAGCCCGGGACACACTACGAGCAGTACTTC. This sequence encodes CASSQPGTHYEQYF.

The J gene is TRBJ2-1, the V gene TRBV21-1; the table's TRBD2 call for D was not verified on the DNA. TRBV21-1 is noted as a pseudogene. The CDR3 totals 17 residues. CDR3: CASSKRDSGGAYNEQFF. The CDR3 coding sequence is TGTGCCAGCAGCAAAAGGGATTCGGGGGGAGCCTACAATGAGCAGTTCTTC.

The chain links TRBV5-1 to TRBJ2-1; 7 bases fit TRBD1. The CDR3 has 18 residues. V shed 0 bases and J 0 bases; nucleotides not matched to a gene: 9. The germline CDR1 and CDR2 sequences are SGHRS and YFSETQ. CDR3 DNA: TGCGCCAGCAGCTTGGCCGAGGGGGCCGCAAGCTCCTACAATGAGCAGTTCTTC. Its translation is CASSLAEGAASSYNEQFF.